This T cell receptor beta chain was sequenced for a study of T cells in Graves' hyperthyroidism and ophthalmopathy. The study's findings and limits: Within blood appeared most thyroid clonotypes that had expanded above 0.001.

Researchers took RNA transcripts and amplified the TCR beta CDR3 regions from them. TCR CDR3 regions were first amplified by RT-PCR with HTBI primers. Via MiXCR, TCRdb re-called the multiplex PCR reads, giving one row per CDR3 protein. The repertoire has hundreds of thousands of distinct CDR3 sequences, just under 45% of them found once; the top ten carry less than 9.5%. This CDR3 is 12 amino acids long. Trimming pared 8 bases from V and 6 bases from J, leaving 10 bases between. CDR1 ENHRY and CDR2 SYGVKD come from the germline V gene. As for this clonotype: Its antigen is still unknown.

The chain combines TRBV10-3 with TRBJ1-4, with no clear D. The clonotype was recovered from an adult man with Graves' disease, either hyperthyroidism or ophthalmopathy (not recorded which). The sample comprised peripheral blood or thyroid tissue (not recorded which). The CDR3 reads CAIDDGDEKLFF. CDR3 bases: TGTGCCATCGACGACGGAGATGAAAAACTGTTTTTT.